This T cell receptor (beta chain) stems from a study of CD8+ T cells in alopecia areata. On this clone: Antigen: not known.

As the sequencing template, cDNA was produced by extracting RNA and reverse transcribing it. Using immunoSEQ multiplex PCR, the repertoire was profiled, and TCRdb retains in-frame clones only, with some absent. Of about 64,000 clones listed, around 47% were seen once; the top ten hold approximately 50%. The CDR3 has 14 amino acids. Trimming pared 0 bases from V and 4 bases from J, leaving 13 bases between. In germline, CDR1 is GTSNPN, CDR2 SVGIG (reference sequence). Peripheral blood, together with lesional scalp punch biopsies, was collected from alopecia areata patients. General observations from the study: Possibly as an HLA-related effect, TCR sharing across patients appeared less clear than in mice. Scalp specimens additionally yield sequences from normal skin's resident alphabeta T cells.

The chain is built from TRBV30 and TRBJ2-7; TRBD1 is a possible D gene (6 bases). The source material was NKG2D-low CD8+ T cells sorted from blood. This receptor was obtained from a human donor with alopecia areata. The CDR3 nucleotides are TGTGCCTGGAGTGTACGGCAGGGGTGGTACGAGCAGTACTTC. This codes for CAWSVRQGWYEQYF.